The T cell receptor beta chain described here comes from a study of shared T cell receptors in the human thymus. Germline V gene lookup returns CDR1 SGHTA and CDR2 FQGTGA. J gave up 2 bases and V 3 bases, and 12 bases lay outside the gene matches. The CDR3 contains 17 residues. Generated by immunoSEQ multiplex PCR, the TCRdb table keeps only in-frame clones and is missing some. The sample holds fewer than 700,000 clones; more than 75% are singletons and the top ten take 0.01%. The data also belong to a second study, concerning human thymus T cells. From that study: Donation was from healthy Finnish infants who were having corrective surgery that addressed congenital heart defects. Thymus specimens were resections from corrective heart surgery. Biased V and J segment usage appeared in thymus and peripheral blood. Highly overlapping thymic repertoires among unrelated individuals were reported in related research.

V usage is TRBV7-3 and J usage is TRBJ1-1; 7 bases match TRBD1. Material for sequencing was thymocytes. This receptor was identified in a boy under two years old with a congenital heart defect. CDR3: CASSLTGTQLTNTEAFF. The CDR3 region has the DNA TGTGCCAGCAGCTTGACAGGGACCCAGCTGACAAACACTGAAGCTTTCTTT.